These 8 T cell receptor beta chains originate from one sample sequenced in a study of T-cell reconstitution after alpha-beta-depleted transplantation in children. Using unique molecular identifiers, the investigators prepared the TCRbeta library. TCRdb fed the PCR reads into MiXCR, producing one record per CDR3 protein. The repertoire consists of roughly 500,000 distinct CDR3 sequences, with approximately 32% occurring once and the leading ten covering 2% to 2.5%. The specimen comprised PBMCs from the stem cell graft donor, sampled from the stem cell graft. The receptors were sampled from a human donor who donated a stem cell graft to a child with aplastic anemia.

This sequence joins TRBV7-2 and TRBJ2-7; either TRBD1 or TRBD2 may supply D (7 bases each). The CDR3 length is 14 residues. CDR1 and CDR2 from the germline V gene are SGHTA and FQGNSA. Between the trimmed V and J ends, which lost 4 bases and 3 bases, there was a span of 13 bases. CDR3 in amino acids: CASSSGGGDYEQYV. Written as DNA, the CDR3 is TGTGCCAGCAGCTCAGGGGGAGGGGACTACGAGCAGTACGTC.

The chain carries TRBV7-2 and TRBJ1-6, with TRBD1 matching 11 bases. Trimming cost V 4 bases and J 7 bases; bases outside gene matches: 3. Germline V CDR1 and CDR2: SGHTA, FQGNSA. The CDR3 is 15 residues long. DNA for the CDR3: TGTGCCAGCAGCTGGGGGGACAGGGGGAATTCACCCCTCCACTTT. This encodes CASSWGDRGNSPLHF.

The CDR3 is CASSHRTETQYF. In DNA, the CDR3 is TGTGCCAGCAGTCACAGGACAGAGACCCAGTACTTC. This chain links TRBV6-2 or TRBV6-3 with TRBJ2-5, with D perhaps TRBD1 (5 bases). CDR3 length: 12 residues. V lost 5 bases and J 4 bases, leaving 8 bases between the germline ends. Germline values: CDR1 MNHEY, CDR2 SVGEGT.

This clonotype has more than one count but fewer than ten. The CDR3 here is CASSAGTRPTDTQYF. The CDR3 nucleotides are TGTGCCAGCAGCGCCGGGACAAGGCCCACAGATACGCAGTATTTT. This chain uses TRBV7-9 with TRBJ2-3; tentatively, D is TRBD1 (6 bases). The V end was cut by 5 bases, the J end by 2 bases, with 14 bases between. Looked up from germline, CDR1 is SEHNR and CDR2 is FQNEAQ (reference sequence). CDR3 length equals 15 residues.

The CDR3 coding sequence is TGTGCCAGCAGCCAAGATGTAGCGGATTTACGCTACGAGCAGTACTTC. The encoded protein is CASSQDVADLRYEQYF. J is TRBJ2-7 and V is TRBV4-2, with D possibly matching TRBD2 (6 bases). The CDR3 runs 16 residues. The germline V gene has CDR1 LGHNA and CDR2 YNFKEQ. The V end was cut by 0 bases, the J end by 3 bases, with 15 bases between.

This clonotype was seen a few times. CDR3 protein: CASGLPSGSEYEQYF. The CDR3, as DNA: TGTGCCAGCGGCCTTCCTAGCGGGAGTGAATACGAGCAGTACTTC. V and J are TRBV6-1 and TRBJ2-7, with 10 bases fitting TRBD2. Germline V gene sequence: CDR1 MNHNS, CDR2 SASEGT. This CDR3 has 15 amino acids. V was clipped by 8 bases and J by 4 bases; unmatched bases: 11.

In this sample, this clonotype turned up a few times. The chain has TRBV20-1 and TRBJ1-6; perhaps TRBD1 as D (6 bases). Germline-derived CDR1 and CDR2 are DFQATT and SNEGSKA (reference sequence). There are 12 residues in the CDR3. The V and J ends lost 6 bases and 10 bases respectively, with 13 bases between them. The CDR3 region has the DNA TGCAGTGCCTTAGGGGGACAATCACCCCTCCACTTT. Translated, it gives CSALGGQSPLHF.

This chain links TRBV19 with TRBJ1-2, with D perhaps matching TRBD1 (5 bases). The CDR3 covers 15 residues. The V and J ends lost 7 bases and 2 bases respectively, with 17 bases between them. CDR1 LNHDA and CDR2 SQIVND come from the germline V gene (reference sequence). In DNA, the CDR3 is TGTGCCAGTACCGGGACCCTAAATGAAAACTATGGCTACACCTTC. The encoded protein is CASTGTLNENYGYTF.